The clone carrying this T cell receptor beta chain has only a few counts. Its antigen is as yet unknown. This entry belongs to a study of regulatory T cells in long-lasting Graves disease. In building TCR beta libraries, iRepertoire HTBI primers were used together with Arm-PCR of CDR3 regions. A single record per CDR3 protein comes from TCRdb applying MiXCR to the multiplex PCR reads. Seen here are about 610,000 distinct CDR3 sequences, 15% to 20% observed once, and the top ten hold approximately 12%. Study results and caveats: Persistent disease preferred TRBV28, TRBJ1-2 and TRBJ2-5. A greater number of public clonotypes (around 3,000) was shared by persistent patients than by new patients (around 970).

This CDR3 contains 15 residues. CDR1 LNHDA and CDR2 SQIVND come from the germline V gene (reference sequence). The V gene lost 3 bases and the J gene lost 4 bases, with 15 bases spanning the gap. The time point is: newly diagnosed GD, antithyroid drugs for less than 3 months. Construction of the TCR library relied on RNA isolated from PBMCs. The same data also contributed to another study, on T cells in Graves' hyperthyroidism and ophthalmopathy. That report adds: It was a median about seven months before onset that the model predicted ophthalmopathy.

The chain combines TRBV19 with TRBJ1-1; TRBD1 might be the D (6 bases). The source is a man between 18 and 35 years old with Graves disease. The sample consisted of peripheral blood mononuclear cells (PBMCs), taken at new diagnosis, from a patient treated with antithyroid drugs. Written as DNA, the CDR3 is TGTGCCAGTAGTATCGCTAGGGGGTTCGGCACTGAAGCTTTCTTT. It specifies CASSIARGFGTEAFF.